The 14 T cell receptor beta chains in this list originate from one sample, sequenced in a study of OX40 agonist ivuxolimab in advanced cancers. Clones were sequenced by immunoSEQ multiplex PCR, and TCRdb holds only the in-frame ones, with some missing. The sample records some 74,000 clones, 82% being singletons. Sequenced here: CD4+ or CD8+ T cells sorted from blood, sampled in a trial of the OX40 agonist ivuxolimab. The receptor source for this set is an adult with an advanced solid tumor such as melanoma, head and neck, liver or kidney cancer.

The chain employs TRBV21-1 and TRBJ2-7; the DNA was not used to check the table's D call, TRBD2. TRBV21-1 counts as a pseudogene. This CDR3 is built from 15 residues. CDR3 DNA sequence: TGTGCCAGCAGCAATCTCGGGACTCCGAGCTACGAGCAGTACTTC. This codes for CASSNLGTPSYEQYF.

This clone appeared many times. This rearrangement joins TRBV6-5 to TRBJ1-2; no firm D call. Germline V gene lookup returns CDR1 MNHEY and CDR2 SVGAGI. The CDR3 runs 11 residues. Trimming left V 7 bases short and J 7 bases short, with 10 bases between. DNA for the CDR3: TGTGCCAGCACTCAAGGGAGTGGCTACACCTTC. Translated, it gives CASTQGSGYTF.

V usage is TRBV7-2 and J usage is TRBJ2-2; a weak D match, TRBD1 (6 bases). V dropped 7 bases and J dropped 1 base, with 10 bases sitting between them. CDR1 SGHTA and CDR2 FQGNSA come from the germline V gene. CDR3 length: 14 residues. DNA of the CDR3: TGTGCCAGCACCTCGGGACAGAACACCGGGGAGCTGTTTTTT. This sequence encodes CASTSGQNTGELFF.

A few counts support this clone. The chain is built from TRBV6-1 and TRBJ1-5; D is undetermined. The V gene's germline CDR1 is MNHNS and CDR2 SASEGT. The CDR3 is 13 residues long. V was shortened by 10 bases and J by 3 bases, with 13 bases between the two germline ends. CDR3 sequence reads: CATGQVSNQPQHF. Here the CDR3 DNA reads TGTGCCACCGGGCAGGTTTCCAATCAGCCCCAGCATTTT.

The V gene is TRBV7-9, the J gene TRBJ2-2, with 8 nucleotides matching TRBD1. The CDR3 extends over 17 amino acids. With V trimmed by 1 base and J by 4 bases, 8 bases remained unmatched. From germline, CDR1 is SEHNR and CDR2 FQNEAQ (reference sequence). The CDR3 nucleotides are TGTGCCAGCAGCTTAGGCGGCGGACAGGGACGCACCGGGGAGCTGTTTTTT. Encoded protein: CASSLGGGQGRTGELFF.

The V gene is TRBV9, the J gene TRBJ2-3; TRBD1 or TRBD2 may be the D gene (5 bases each). Between the trimmed V and J ends, which lost 4 bases and 3 bases, there was a span of 15 bases. CDR1 is SGDLS and CDR2 is YYNGEE in the germline V gene. This CDR3 is built from 15 residues. The DNA for the CDR3 is TGTGCCAGCAGCCCCCGGGACGGGGAGACAGATACGCAGTATTTT. Its translation: CASSPRDGETDTQYF.

The chain uses TRBV7-8 and TRBJ2-1; 8 positions match TRBD2. Per germline, CDR1 SGHVS and CDR2 FQNEAQ. This CDR3 region has 14 residues. V was clipped by 5 bases and J by 3 bases; unmatched bases: 3. The CDR3 loop is CASSRGGIYNEQFF. CDR3 nucleotides: TGTGCCAGCAGCCGCGGGGGGATCTACAATGAGCAGTTCTTC.

The rearrangement links TRBV2 to TRBJ1-6; the D is unclear. V was trimmed by 4 bases and J by 5 bases, leaving 15 bases between them. Germline values: CDR1 SNHLY, CDR2 FYNNEI. The CDR3 covers 16 residues. The CDR3 nucleotides are TGTGCCAGCAGTGTCTTATCCTTGGGGAATAATTCACCCCTCCACTTT. It translates to CASSVLSLGNNSPLHF.

The chain has TRBV4-3 and TRBJ2-3, with TRBD2 identical over 11 bases. CDR1 and CDR2 (germline): LGHNA, YSLEER. With 4 bases clipped from V and 0 bases from J, the junction kept 12 bases outside the gene matches. This CDR3 contains 19 residues. This CDR3 is CASSRRNLLAGGSTDTQYF. DNA of the CDR3: TGCGCCAGCAGCCGAAGAAACCTGCTAGCGGGGGGTAGCACAGATACGCAGTATTTT.

This clone was detected only once. V and J are TRBV19 and TRBJ2-5, with TRBD2 identical over 9 bases. Trimming at V came to 4 bases and at J to 5 bases, leaving 5 bases not matched to a gene. Germline V gene data show CDR1 as LNHDA and CDR2 as SQIVND (reference sequence). The CDR3 contains 14 residues. CDR3 DNA sequence: TGTGCCAGTAGTACCGGGACTAGCATCGAGACCCAGTACTTC. It encodes CASSTGTSIETQYF.

The chain has TRBV5-8 and TRBJ1-1; D remains ambiguous. V dropped 4 bases and J dropped 5 bases, with 9 bases sitting between them. The CDR3 totals 12 residues. In germline, CDR1 is SGHTS, CDR2 YDEGEE. The CDR3 nucleotides are TGTGCCAGCAGCCCTAAAAGAACTGAAGCTTTCTTT. Its translation: CASSPKRTEAFF.

The chain couples TRBV5-5 to TRBJ1-1; D not resolved. Germline CDR1 reads SGHKS; CDR2 reads YYEKEE (reference sequence). This CDR3 spans 14 amino acids. The germline V and J ends were trimmed by 1 base and 1 base, with 8 bases remaining between them. CDR3 residues: CASSLFSGNTEAFF. The CDR3 DNA is TGTGCCAGCAGCTTGTTTAGCGGGAACACTGAAGCTTTCTTT.

The genes are TRBV7-2 and TRBJ2-5, with D perhaps assigned TRBD1 or TRBD2 (5 bases each). Germline CDR1 and CDR2: SGHTA and FQGNSA. The CDR3 spans 14 residues. Trimming pared 6 bases from V and 4 bases from J, leaving 15 bases between. CDR3 nucleotide sequence: TGTGCCAGCAGACCCGACGCGAGGGGAGAGACCCAGTACTTC. It yields the protein CASRPDARGETQYF.

This clone was counted between two and nine times. This rearrangement joins TRBV28 to TRBJ2-6, with 8 bases lining up with TRBD2. After removal of 3 bases from V and 2 bases from J, the junction contained 9 bases not matched to a gene. This CDR3 region has 18 residues. Germline V gene data show CDR1 as MDHEN and CDR2 as SYDVKM. CDR3 region: CASSFPLSGRAGANVLTF. In DNA, the CDR3 is TGTGCCAGCAGTTTTCCACTCAGCGGGAGAGCTGGGGCCAACGTCCTGACTTTC.